Below, 30 T cell receptor beta chains from the same sample are listed, as sequenced in a study of blood T cells in healthy people across ages. A second PCR of about 7 to 11 cycles used a sample-barcoded 5' primer and a J-beta primer mix. MiXCR was run by TCRdb on the 5' RACE reads, yielding one entry per CDR3 protein. The sample holds 750,000 to 950,000 distinct CDR3 sequences, around a quarter seen once. These data were likewise used in another study, on T cells of mothers and their children.

The sample comprised blood. These receptors were taken from a boy between 5 and 17 years old in good health.

There are a few counts of this clonotype. This chain joins TRBV5-1 and TRBJ1-4, with 7 bases fitting TRBD1. Trimming took 4 bases from V and 7 from J; bases not matched to a gene: 7. The CDR3 runs 14 residues. Germline lookup yields CDR1 SGHRS and CDR2 YFSETQ. This chain's CDR3 is CASSTTGRSEKLFF. CDR3 nucleotides: TGCGCCAGCAGCACGACAGGGAGAAGTGAAAAACTGTTTTTT. The full variable domain, with the rest looked up from reference TRBV5-1 and TRBJ1-4, is KAGVTQTPRYLIKTRGQQVTLSCSPISGHRSVSWYQQTPGQGLQFLFEYFSETQRNKGNFPGRFSGRQFSNSRSEMNVSTLELGDSALYLCASSTTGRSEKLFFGSGTQLSVL.

Concerning this clonotype: Compared with germline, one end of the junction differs, possibly owing to a read error. The chain recombines TRBV20-1 with TRBJ1-4; the D is unclear. Germline V lookup: CDR1 DFQATT, CDR2 SNEGSKA (reference sequence). This CDR3 has 11 amino acids. The CDR3 nucleotides are TGCAGTGTTAGATTTAATGAAAAACTGTTTTTT. Translation: CSVRFNEKLFF.

In this sample, this clonotype turned up a few times. This sequence joins TRBV12-3 or TRBV12-4 and TRBJ2-5; 10 nucleotides align to TRBD1. The CDR3 is 15 residues long. With 4 bases clipped from V and 5 bases from J, the junction kept 7 bases outside the gene matches. The CDR3 DNA sequence: TGTGCCAGCAGTTACGACAGGGGGCGGTATGAGACCCAGTACTTC. This encodes CASSYDRGRYETQYF.

The chain combines TRBV23-1 with TRBJ2-4; TRBD1 aligns across 7 bases. TRBV23-1 qualifies as an ORF whose function is uncertain. Trimming cost V 4 bases and J 0 bases; bases outside gene matches: 9. This CDR3 comprises 17 residues. The CDR3 loop reads CASSRKTGYLAKNIQYF. DNA of the CDR3: TGCGCCAGCAGTCGTAAGACAGGGTACCTAGCCAAAAACATTCAGTACTTC.

J is TRBJ2-5 and V is TRBV6-2 or TRBV6-3; the D gene is possibly TRBD2 (5 bases). The end of the DNA fits TRBJ2-7 better, so the J call may be wrong. The CDR3 length is 14 residues. Germline loops: CDR1 MNHEY, CDR2 SVGEGT. CDR3 DNA sequence: TGTGCCAGCAGTGCCAGACGGGATTACTACGAGCAGTACTTC. It translates to CASSARRDYYEQYF.

The gene calls are TRBV10-3 and TRBJ1-3; D gene uncertain. Trimming shortened V by 3 bases and J by 0 bases, and 9 bases separated the two germline ends. From germline, CDR1 is ENHRY and CDR2 SYGVKD. This CDR3 spans 15 amino acids. CDR3 in DNA: TGTGCCATCAGTGAAGGGCCGGTCTCTGGAAACACCATATATTTT. Its translation is CAISEGPVSGNTIYF.

This clonotype was found a few times. The V gene is TRBV10-3, the J gene TRBJ2-3, with a weak D call TRBD2 (6 bases). The CDR3 is 15 amino acids. The germline V gene encodes CDR1 ENHRY and CDR2 SYGVKD. V was clipped by 4 bases and J by 0 bases, with 11 bases between them. The CDR3 reads CAISAGDSSTDTQYF. In DNA, the CDR3 is TGTGCCATCAGTGCGGGGGATTCCAGCACAGATACGCAGTATTTT.

This clonotype was seen a handful of times. V usage is TRBV28 and J usage is TRBJ2-3, with D unclear. V lost 5 bases and J 2 bases, leaving 14 bases between the germline ends. The CDR3 runs 15 residues. Per germline, CDR1 MDHEN and CDR2 SYDVKM. The CDR3 region is CASSAPDQLTDTQYF. The CDR3 DNA reads TGTGCCAGCAGTGCCCCGGACCAACTCACAGATACGCAGTATTTT.

This chain joins TRBV6-5 and TRBJ2-5; D gene ambiguous. This CDR3 region has 14 residues. Germline V lookup: CDR1 MNHEY, CDR2 SVGAGI. V was trimmed by 2 bases and J by 1 base, leaving 8 bases between them. CDR3 protein: CASSYRLSQETQYF. CDR3 nucleotide sequence: TGTGCCAGCAGTTACCGCCTCTCCCAAGAGACCCAGTACTTC.

This chain joins TRBV5-1 and TRBJ1-5, with 7 positions matching TRBD1. J gave up 7 bases and V 1 base, and 5 bases lay outside the gene matches. This CDR3 has 14 amino acids. CDR1 and CDR2 from the germline V gene are SGHRS and YFSETQ. The CDR3 DNA reads TGCGCCAGCAGCTTGACAGGGGAGGGGCAGCCCCAGCATTTT. Translation: CASSLTGEGQPQHF.

V gene TRBV10-3 combines with J gene TRBJ2-4; D is unclear. Trimming cost V 0 bases and J 0 bases, with 9 bases left between them. This CDR3 is 16 amino acids long. From germline, CDR1 is ENHRY and CDR2 SYGVKD. CDR3 amino acids: CAISESADLAKNIQYF. DNA for the CDR3: TGTGCCATCAGTGAGTCGGCAGATCTAGCCAAAAACATTCAGTACTTC.

Concerning this clonotype: A read error may explain this, as a much larger clone is one base away. This chain connects TRBV6-1 to TRBJ1-4, with 10 bases matching TRBD1. The CDR3 length is 14 residues. In germline, CDR1 is MNHNS, CDR2 SASEGT. Trimming removed 6 bases from V and 7 bases from J; junction bases left unmatched: 5. CDR3 bases: TGTGCCAGCAGCCCCGGGACAGGGGCTGAAAAACTGTTTTTT. It encodes CASSPGTGAEKLFF.

This clonotype was recorded a few times. V gene TRBV10-3 combines with J gene TRBJ1-2; 8 bases map to TRBD1. The J segment lost 9 bases and the V segment lost 7 bases, leaving 7 bases of the junction unmatched. Germline V gives CDR1 ENHRY, CDR2 SYGVKD. There are 12 residues in the CDR3. CDR3 protein: CAIMDRESSYTF. In DNA form, the CDR3 reads TGTGCCATCATGGACAGGGAGAGTAGCTACACCTTC.

The CDR3 DNA is TGTGCCAGCAGAATCCCAAGGACGCAGCCGTGGGAGACCCAGTACTTC. It yields the protein CASRIPRTQPWETQYF. The chain combines TRBV6-2 or TRBV6-3 with TRBJ2-5, with D uncertain. The CDR3 consists of 16 residues. The ends were cut back, 6 bases at V and 5 bases at J, with 22 bases in the middle. Germline V gene lookup returns CDR1 MNHEY and CDR2 SVGEGT.

This clonotype was recorded a few times. The gene calls are TRBV7-2 and TRBJ1-6, with 9 bases matching TRBD1. The CDR3 is 15 residues long. The V gene's germline CDR1 is SGHTA and CDR2 FQGNSA. The J segment lost 9 bases and the V segment lost 5 bases, leaving 8 bases of the junction unmatched. The CDR3 region is CASSEPTGGRSPLHF. The DNA for the CDR3 is TGTGCCAGCAGCGAACCGACAGGGGGGCGTTCACCCCTCCACTTT.

The chain recombines TRBV2 with TRBJ1-2; 7 bases agree with TRBD1. The germline CDR1 and CDR2 sequences are SNHLY and FYNNEI. The CDR3 consists of 15 residues. The V and J ends lost 1 base and 4 bases, in that order; junction bases with no gene match: 6. The CDR3: CASSEGQGYFYGYTF. The CDR3 DNA sequence: TGTGCCAGCAGTGAAGGACAGGGTTACTTCTATGGCTACACCTTC.

The chain carries TRBV24-1 and TRBJ2-5, with 11 bases lining up with TRBD1. The J call may be incorrect, as the DNA end agrees better with TRBJ2-1. The CDR3 spans 15 residues. The germline V gene encodes CDR1 KGHDR and CDR2 SFDVKD. As DNA, the CDR3 is TGTGCCACCAGTGACACCGGGACAGGGGGGAATGAGCAGTTCTTC. Translation gives CATSDTGTGGNEQFF.

The chain joins TRBV19 to TRBJ2-4; the D gene is possibly TRBD1 (6 bases). V lost 1 base and J lost 5, with 12 bases in between. Per germline, CDR1 LNHDA and CDR2 SQIVND (reference sequence). This CDR3 region has 15 residues. The CDR3 bases are TGTGCCAGTAGTATAGTATGGGCAGGGGAAAACATTCAGTACTTC. It is translated as CASSIVWAGENIQYF.

This clonotype was counted ten times or more. The chain carries TRBV5-1 and TRBJ2-5; D may be TRBD1 (5 bases). CDR3 length equals 14 residues. CDR1 SGHRS and CDR2 YFSETQ come from the germline V gene. V was trimmed by 4 bases and J by 2 bases, leaving 12 bases between them. The DNA of the CDR3 is TGCGCCAGCAGCCCATACGACAGTCAAGAGACCCAGTACTTC. Translating it yields CASSPYDSQETQYF.

This clonotype was recorded a few times. As DNA, the CDR3 is TGTGCCAGCAGCTCCCGTGGGGGACCTAACACTGAAGCTTTCTTT. The encoded protein is CASSSRGGPNTEAFF. The chain combines TRBV7-9 with TRBJ1-1, with D maybe TRBD1 (5 bases). The germline V gene has CDR1 SEHNR and CDR2 FQNEAQ (reference sequence). V shed 4 bases and J shed 2 bases, with 14 bases lying between them. The CDR3 totals 15 residues.

As to this clonotype: This clone may be a read error of a much larger clone one base away. This CDR3 reads CASSYDGQGAYSGANVLTF. The DNA of the CDR3 is TGTGCCAGCAGTTACGACGGGCAGGGCGCCTACTCTGGGGCCAACGTCCTGACTTTC. The chain employs TRBV6-2 or TRBV6-3 and TRBJ2-6, with TRBD1 as a possible D gene (5 bases). The CDR3 is made up of 19 amino acids. Germline-derived CDR1 and CDR2 are MNHEY and SVGEGT. Trimming cost V 2 bases and J 0 bases, with 17 bases left between them.

The V gene is TRBV20-1, the J gene TRBJ2-5; possibly TRBD1 or TRBD2 for D (6 bases each). The germline V gene has CDR1 DFQATT and CDR2 SNEGSKA (reference sequence). This CDR3 is built from 14 residues. V was trimmed by 6 bases and J by 5 bases, leaving 19 bases between them. The CDR3 is CSAHPLLGGETQYF. The CDR3 DNA sequence: TGCAGTGCCCACCCCCTTCTAGGGGGGGAGACCCAGTACTTC.

The rearrangement joins TRBV10-3 to TRBJ2-5, with D perhaps TRBD1 or TRBD2 (7 bases each). Germline V gene sequence: CDR1 ENHRY, CDR2 SYGVKD. Between the trimmed V and J ends, which lost 3 bases and 5 bases, there was a span of 13 bases. CDR3 length: 14 amino acids. The CDR3 DNA sequence: TGTGCCATCAGTGATCGGCAGGGGGGGGAGACCCAGTACTTC. The encoded protein is CAISDRQGGETQYF.

The chain recombines TRBV27 with TRBJ2-5; D is uncertain. With 5 bases removed from V and 5 bases from J, the gap between germline ends came to 12 bases. The CDR3 consists of 13 residues. CDR1 MNHEY and CDR2 SMNVEV come from the germline V gene (reference sequence). In DNA, the CDR3 is TGTGCCAGCAGTCCTACTTATTGGGAGACCCAGTACTTC. This codes for CASSPTYWETQYF.

This clonotype was picked up a small number of times. V and J are TRBV18 and TRBJ2-7; 9 bases map to TRBD1. V shed 3 bases, J shed 5 bases, and the junction held 11 bases outside the gene matches. Germline-derived CDR1 and CDR2 are KGHSH and LQKENI. CDR3 length equals 16 residues. The CDR3 protein is CASSPRDRVDVDEQYF. CDR3 bases: TGTGCCAGCTCACCCCGGGACAGGGTAGACGTCGACGAGCAGTACTTC.

As to this clonotype: The missing conserved phenylalanine or tryptophan at the end of this CDR3 makes a read error likely. The J gene is TRBJ2-5, the V gene TRBV7-2; tentatively, D is TRBD2 (6 bases). V lost 5 bases, J lost 5 bases, and 15 bases lay in between. Germline CDR1 and CDR2: SGHTA and FQGNSA. The CDR3 sequence is 14 residues long. CDR3 sequence (DNA): TGTGCCAGCAGCCACCCGAGTGGGAGGGAGACCCAGTACCTC. Its protein product is CASSHPSGRETQYL.

This clonotype has just a few counts. The J gene is TRBJ2-7, the V gene TRBV5-1; D may be TRBD1 (5 bases). The length of the CDR3 is 15 residues. V lost 2 bases and J 0 bases, leaving 12 bases between the germline ends. CDR1 SGHRS and CDR2 YFSETQ come from the germline V gene. The CDR3 sequence is CASSFVSDTSYEQYF. CDR3 nucleotide sequence: TGCGCCAGCAGCTTCGTGTCGGACACCTCCTACGAGCAGTACTTC.

This clonotype showed up many times. V is TRBV4-2 and J is TRBJ2-3; D possibly matches TRBD1 or TRBD2 (5 bases each). The V end was cut by 4 bases, the J end by 6 bases, with 11 bases between. The CDR3 is made up of 13 amino acids. Germline-derived CDR1 and CDR2 are LGHNA and YNFKEQ. The CDR3 here is CASSRGWGDTQYF. CDR3 in DNA: TGTGCCAGCAGCCGTGGTTGGGGGGATACGCAGTATTTT.

The gene calls are TRBV6-5 and TRBJ1-4; D unresolved. Germline assignment: CDR1 MNHEY and CDR2 SVGAGI. The CDR3 has 14 residues. The V gene lost 5 bases and the J gene lost 7 bases, with 14 bases spanning the gap. DNA for the CDR3: TGTGCCAGCAGTGGCCGGCGGCGAGGTGAAAAACTGTTTTTT. Amino acids: CASSGRRRGEKLFF.

The J gene is TRBJ2-7, the V gene TRBV7-9, with D unresolved. CDR3 length equals 12 residues. CDR1 SEHNR and CDR2 FQNEAQ come from the germline V gene (reference sequence). Trimming cost V 4 bases and J 6 bases, with 10 bases left between them. The CDR3 protein is CASSSPRPEQYF. The CDR3 DNA reads as TGTGCCAGCAGCTCCCCCCGGCCCGAGCAGTACTTC.